A selection of T cell receptor beta chains follows, all from one sample in a study of beta chain features in type 1 diabetes. Only in-frame clones appear in the TCRdb table, and some are missing; sequencing was by immunoSEQ multiplex PCR. The sample carries roughly 500,000 clones, around 28% recorded once. The sequenced material came from naive CD4+ T cells from blood. These receptors all come from a man aged 18 to 30 in good health. The CDR3 runs from the conserved cysteine through the conserved F or W. A D gene is named only where the DNA matches it firmly. A row's size may be missing; if present it is once, few, many or a size class.

cdr3_aa cdr3_nt j_call d_call clone_size v_call
CAWSLGLEYNEQFF TGTGCCTGGAGTTTAGGACTAGAGTACAATGAGCAGTTCTTC TRBJ2-1 TRBD2 few TRBV30
CASSSSGGVAGVIEQYF TGTGCCAGCTCCTCCTCGGGGGGGGTAGCGGGAGTGATCGAGCAGTACTTC TRBJ2-7 TRBD2 . TRBV28
CASSLRLNTGELFF TGCGCCAGCAGCTTGCGCCTCAACACCGGGGAGCTGTTTTTT TRBJ2-2 . . TRBV5-1
CSVRDFMNTGELFF TGCAGCGTACGGGACTTTATGAACACCGGGGAGCTGTTTTTT TRBJ2-2 . few TRBV29-1
CASSQRAGGRNEQYF TGTGCCAGCAGCCAAAGGGCGGGAGGTCGTAACGAGCAGTACTTC TRBJ2-7 TRBD2 . TRBV14
CATSRSGQGPREQYF TGTGCCACCAGCAGATCGGGACAGGGGCCGAGGGAGCAGTACTTC TRBJ2-7 TRBD1 . TRBV15
CASTPGAGSYNEQFF TGTGCCAGCACCCCGGGGGCCGGCTCCTACAATGAGCAGTTCTTC TRBJ2-1 . once TRBV11-2
CASSHPAQTNYGYTF TGTGCCAGCAGCCATCCGGCACAAACTAACTATGGCTACACCTTC TRBJ1-2 . few TRBV5-4
CASSRYWAQETQYF TGTGCCAGCAGTAGGTACTGGGCCCAAGAGACCCAGTACTTC TRBJ2-5 . . TRBV6-5
CASSEGTGETQYF TGTGCCAGCAGTGAAGGCACCGGAGAGACCCAGTACTTC TRBJ2-5 . . TRBV2
CASRAIGTSEETQYF TGTGCCAGCAGGGCGATCGGGACTAGCGAAGAGACCCAGTACTTC TRBJ2-5 TRBD2 . TRBV25-1
CASSLTGQGYNEQFF TGTGCCAGCAGCTTAACGGGACAGGGCTACAATGAGCAGTTCTTC TRBJ2-1 TRBD1 few TRBV7-3
CASSYIPVGAEQYF TGTGCCAGCAGTTATATTCCCGTCGGTGCCGAGCAGTACTTC TRBJ2-7 . . TRBV6-9
CAWSVRLLAGQETQYF TGTGCCTGGAGTGTACGATTACTAGCGGGACAAGAGACCCAGTACTTC TRBJ2-5 TRBD2 few TRBV30
CASSHRDRGNEQFF TGCGCCAGCAGCCACCGGGACAGGGGCAATGAGCAGTTCTTC TRBJ2-1 TRBD1 . TRBV4-1
CSVDLAGSYEQYF TGCAGCGTTGACCTAGCGGGTAGCTACGAGCAGTACTTC TRBJ2-7 TRBD2 few TRBV29-1
CSAVGGYNEQFF TGCAGCGCCGTTGGCGGGTACAATGAGCAGTTCTTC TRBJ2-1 . . TRBV29-1
CASSEQGATYEQYF TGTGCCAGCAGTGAACAGGGGGCTACCTACGAGCAGTACTTC TRBJ2-7 TRBD1 few TRBV2
CAISESGDLSSYNEQFF TGTGCCATCAGTGAGTCCGGGGACCTCAGCTCCTACAATGAGCAGTTCTTC TRBJ2-1 . few TRBV10-3
CARTGGSGTDTQYF TGTGCCAGAACGGGCGGGAGTGGGACAGATACGCAGTATTTT TRBJ2-3 TRBD2 . TRBV27
CSARDVNEQFF TGCAGTGCTAGAGATGTGAATGAGCAGTTCTTC TRBJ2-1 . few TRBV20-1
CASTPRGNTGELFF TGTGCCAGCACCCCCAGGGGGAACACCGGGGAGCTGTTTTTT TRBJ2-2 . few TRBV9
CASSEGQGQETQYF TGTGCCAGCAGTGAAGGACAGGGCCAAGAGACCCAGTACTTC TRBJ2-5 TRBD1 . TRBV2
CASSLVRREQGLNIQYF TGTGCCAGCAGTTTAGTGAGGAGGGAACAGGGACTAAACATTCAGTACTTC TRBJ2-4 . . TRBV28
CAWGQGTYEQYF TGTGCCTGGGGACAGGGTACCTACGAGCAGTACTTC TRBJ2-7 TRBD1 . TRBV30
CASSLTYNEQFF TGTGCCAGCAGCTTAACCTACAATGAGCAGTTCTTC TRBJ2-1 . once TRBV7-2
CASSFGLPYEQYF TGTGCCAGCAGCTTCGGACTCCCCTACGAGCAGTACTTC TRBJ2-7 . . TRBV11-2
CATSRAGTGRNEQFF TGTGCCACCAGCAGAGCTGGGACAGGGAGGAATGAGCAGTTCTTC TRBJ2-1 TRBD1 . TRBV15
CASSLVTGTTDTQYF TGTGCCAGCAGCTTAGTGACGGGGACGACAGATACGCAGTATTTT TRBJ2-3 . few TRBV7-9
CASSATGGQPQHF TGTGCCAGCAGCGCTACAGGGGGTCAGCCCCAGCATTTT TRBJ1-5 TRBD1 few TRBV7-9
CASRMDGTEAFF TGTGCCAGCAGGATGGACGGCACGGAAGCTTTCTTT TRBJ1-1 . . TRBV2
CASSSPGRANEQFF TGCGCCAGCAGCTCACCCGGCAGGGCCAATGAGCAGTTCTTC TRBJ2-1 . . TRBV5-1
CASSYRGPTNEKLFF TGTGCCAGCAGCTACAGGGGCCCAACTAATGAAAAACTGTTTTTT TRBJ1-4 TRBD1 few TRBV6-6
CASGTARFYEQYF TGCGCCAGCGGAACAGCTAGGTTCTACGAGCAGTACTTC TRBJ2-7 . . TRBV10-2
CASSEWGGLSYEQYF TGTGCCAGCAGTGAATGGGGCGGACTCTCCTACGAGCAGTACTTC TRBJ2-7 . few TRBV25-1
CASSLTGYLSYNEQFF TGTGCCAGCAGCTTGACAGGGTATCTTTCCTACAATGAGCAGTTCTTC TRBJ2-1 TRBD1 . TRBV7-3
CASRSGSYSYNEQFF TGTGCCAGCAGGTCCGGGTCCTACTCCTACAATGAGCAGTTCTTC TRBJ2-1 . few TRBV6-5
CASSRAGAYEQYF TGTGCCAGCAGCAGAGCGGGAGCCTACGAGCAGTACTTC TRBJ2-7 TRBD2 . TRBV7-2
CASSARPGSYEQYF TGTGCCAGCAGCGCTCGACCAGGATCCTACGAGCAGTACTTC TRBJ2-7 . . TRBV9
CASSPVGLAGSYNEQFF TGTGCCAGCAGCCCTGTGGGACTAGCGGGTTCCTACAATGAGCAGTTCTTC TRBJ2-1 TRBD2 . TRBV7-6
CAWSVHSRTANYGYTF TGTGCCTGGAGTGTACATTCCAGGACAGCGAACTATGGCTACACCTTC TRBJ1-2 . . TRBV30
CASGERQGLNTGELFF TGTGCCAGCGGAGAGCGACAGGGGCTTAACACCGGGGAGCTGTTTTTT TRBJ2-2 TRBD1 . TRBV2
CASRDPGAYEQYF TGTGCCAGCAGGGACCCGGGGGCCTACGAGCAGTACTTC TRBJ2-7 . . TRBV7-2
CAIRTEQDYGYTF TGTGCCATCAGGACAGAACAAGACTATGGCTACACCTTC TRBJ1-2 . . TRBV10-3
CASSYPGTQYF TGTGCCAGCAGCTACCCGGGGACCCAGTACTTC TRBJ2-5 . . TRBV7-2
CASSRTGGGNGYTF TGTGCCAGCAGCCGAACAGGGGGCGGAAATGGCTACACCTTC TRBJ1-2 TRBD1 . TRBV7-2
CASSPYTGDQETQYF TGTGCCAGCTCCCCATATACGGGGGACCAAGAGACCCAGTACTTC TRBJ2-5 . . TRBV18
CASSILVAGGYEQFF TGTGCCAGTAGTATTTTGGTAGCGGGAGGCTATGAGCAGTTCTTC TRBJ2-1 TRBD2 . TRBV19
CASSREAANEQFF TGTGCCAGTAGCCGCGAGGCAGCCAATGAGCAGTTCTTC TRBJ2-1 . . TRBV19
CASSSGQTTDTQYF TGTGCCAGCAGCTCGGGACAGACCACAGATACGCAGTATTTT TRBJ2-3 TRBD1 . TRBV11-3
CASTSGTSEYNEQFF TGTGCCAGCACCTCAGGGACTAGTGAATACAATGAGCAGTTCTTC TRBJ2-1 TRBD2 few TRBV9
CASSQDPGGRAGAEQFF TGCGCCAGCAGCCAAGATCCCGGCGGGAGGGCCGGGGCTGAGCAGTTCTTC TRBJ2-1 TRBD2 . TRBV4-3
CAWSIGTTGDYGYTF TGTGCCTGGAGTATCGGGACGACAGGGGACTATGGCTACACCTTC TRBJ1-2 TRBD1 few TRBV30
CASSHRGRSGEQFF TGCGCCAGCAGCCACAGGGGGAGGAGCGGTGAGCAGTTCTTC TRBJ2-1 . few TRBV4-3
CAWSPGGGTDTQYF TGTGCCTGGTCACCTGGCGGGGGCACAGATACGCAGTATTTT TRBJ2-3 . . TRBV30
CASSTGQNNEQFF TGCGCCAGCAGCACGGGACAAAACAATGAGCAGTTCTTC TRBJ2-1 . . TRBV5-1
CASSLDPGGGTDTQYF TGTGCCAGCAGCTTAGACCCAGGGGGAGGAACAGATACGCAGTATTTT TRBJ2-3 . . TRBV11-2
CAWRLEGTQYF TGTGCCTGGAGACTAGAAGGGACCCAGTACTTC TRBJ2-5 . few TRBV30
CASRVADTQYF TGTGCCAGCAGGGTGGCAGATACGCAGTATTTT TRBJ2-3 . . TRBV6-5
CSVVRVMNTEAFF TGCAGCGTCGTCAGGGTAATGAACACTGAAGCTTTCTTT TRBJ1-1 . few TRBV29-1